This is a list of T cell receptor beta chains from one sample in a study of T cell repertoires in cytomegalovirus infection. TCRdb re-called the reads through MiXCR, storing one row per CDR3 protein. The sample has approximately 140,000 distinct CDR3 sequences; almost 9% are singletons. Sequenced material: PBMCs. The receptors stem from a human donor in good health (CMV status not recorded). Some clones in this sample may be carry-over from other donors' samples. Both conserved end residues are part of each CDR3. The order of the fields is V gene, clone size, J gene, D gene, CDR3 DNA, CDR3 protein. The D gene is left open where the match is weak. The listing skips clone size in some rows; elsewhere it reads once, few, many or a size class.

V gene: TRBV12-3/TRBV12-4; clone size: many; J gene: TRBJ1-1; D gene: NA; CDR3 DNA: TGTGCCAGCAGCCTATTTGGGAACACTGAAGCTTTCTTT; CDR3 protein: CASSLFGNTEAFF
V gene: TRBV11-2; clone size: many; J gene: TRBJ2-3; D gene: NA; CDR3 DNA: TGTGCCAGCAGCCGCTACGGGGGTTTAGAAGATACGCAGTATTTT; CDR3 protein: CASSRYGGLEDTQYF
V gene: TRBV7-9; clone size: many; J gene: TRBJ2-3; D gene: TRBD1; CDR3 DNA: TGTGCCAGCAGCCAACCCTCGGGACCCCAGGGGGATGGGACGCAGTATTTT; CDR3 protein: CASSQPSGPQGDGTQYF
V gene: TRBV20-1; clone size: NA; J gene: TRBJ1-5; D gene: NA; CDR3 DNA: TGCAGTGCTAGGAGGGGGGAGACCGACAATCAGCCCCAGCATTTT; CDR3 protein: CSARRGETDNQPQHF
V gene: TRBV3-1; clone size: NA; J gene: TRBJ1-4; D gene: NA; CDR3 DNA: TGTGCCAGCAGCCAAGGAGGTCCAAAACTGTTTTTT; CDR3 protein: CASSQGGPKLFF
V gene: TRBV20-1; clone size: many; J gene: TRBJ1-1; D gene: NA; CDR3 DNA: TGCAGTGCTAGCCTCAGACGGCCTGGGGACACTGAAGCTTTCTTT; CDR3 protein: CSASLRRPGDTEAFF
V gene: TRBV19; clone size: many; J gene: TRBJ2-6; D gene: NA; CDR3 DNA: TGTGCCAGTAGTATAGCATCTGGGGCCAACGTCCTGACTTTC; CDR3 protein: CASSIASGANVLTF
V gene: TRBV4-2; clone size: many; J gene: TRBJ1-5; D gene: NA; CDR3 DNA: TGTGCCAGCAGCCAAGGCATGGGGGCGAGCAATCAGCCCCAGCATTTT; CDR3 protein: CASSQGMGASNQPQHF
V gene: TRBV2; clone size: few; J gene: TRBJ2-4; D gene: NA; CDR3 DNA: TGTGCCAGCAACGGGGGAAACATTCAGTACTTC; CDR3 protein: CASNGGNIQYF
V gene: TRBV29-1; clone size: many; J gene: TRBJ1-4; D gene: NA; CDR3 DNA: TGCAGCGTGGCCGGTCGTTTTGCAACTAATGAAAAACTGTTTTTT; CDR3 protein: CSVAGRFATNEKLFF
V gene: TRBV7-2; clone size: many; J gene: TRBJ1-6; D gene: TRBD1; CDR3 DNA: TGTGCCAGCGCCCGGACAGGGGTATATAATTCACCCCTCCACTTT; CDR3 protein: CASARTGVYNSPLHF
V gene: TRBV20-1; clone size: few; J gene: TRBJ2-4; D gene: TRBD1; CDR3 DNA: TGCAGTGCTAGAGATACGGGACAGGCAAACATTCAGTACTTC; CDR3 protein: CSARDTGQANIQYF
V gene: TRBV6-6; clone size: many; J gene: TRBJ1-1; D gene: NA; CDR3 DNA: TGTGCCAGCAGTTACCCGATCGGCGCCCTTGGGACTGAAGCTTTCTTT; CDR3 protein: CASSYPIGALGTEAFF